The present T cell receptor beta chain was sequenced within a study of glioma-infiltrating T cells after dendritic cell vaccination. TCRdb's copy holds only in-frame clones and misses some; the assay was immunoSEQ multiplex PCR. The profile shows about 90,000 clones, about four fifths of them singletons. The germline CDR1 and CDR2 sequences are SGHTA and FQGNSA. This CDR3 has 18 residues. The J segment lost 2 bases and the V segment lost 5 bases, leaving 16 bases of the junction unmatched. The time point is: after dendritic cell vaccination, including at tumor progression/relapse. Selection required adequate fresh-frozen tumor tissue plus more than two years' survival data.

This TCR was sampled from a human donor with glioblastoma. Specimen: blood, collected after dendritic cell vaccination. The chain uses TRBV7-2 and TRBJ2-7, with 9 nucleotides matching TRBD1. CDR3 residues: CASSPSVGQGTKTYEQYF. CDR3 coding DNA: TGTGCCAGCAGCCCGAGCGTAGGACAGGGGACTAAGACCTACGAGCAGTACTTC.